This T cell receptor beta chain derives from a study of shared clonotypes between healthy human individuals. Overall study: Those who served as donors were a couple of women and three men between the ages of 18 and 49. Study-wide points: Across subsets, estimated richness was generally greater for naive than for memory populations.

This clone was seen only once. No antigen is known for it. The CDR3 extends over 17 amino acids. After removal of 4 bases from V and 5 bases from J, the junction contained 8 bases not matched to a gene. The germline CDR1 and CDR2 sequences are SGHNT and YYREEE (reference sequence). All of the donors resided in Nashville, Tennessee, and each was a Caucasian adult. Researchers partitioned CD4+ cells into CD45RA+ naive and CD45RA-negative memory subsets. Only in-frame clones appear in the TCRdb table, and some are missing; sequencing was by immunoSEQ multiplex PCR. Here the sample spans about 980,000 clones, more than 75% being singletons.

The chain is built from TRBV5-4 and TRBJ2-2, with TRBD2 matching over 13 bases. The specimen was memory CD4+ T cells sorted from blood. Regarding subset: CD45RA-negative fraction. The receptor's source is a man aged 18 to 30 in good health. CDR3 nucleotide sequence: TGTGCCAGCAGCATGGAACTAGCGGGAGGGCCAACCGGGGAGCTGTTTTTT. Protein sequence: CASSMELAGGPTGELFF.